Here is one T cell receptor beta chain with its context. Antigen specificity is unknown. At one of its ends the junction is not consistent with the germline gene, which may arise from a read error. Other DNA variants within this sample encode the same CDR3. The entry originates in a study of cytomegalovirus exposure and HLA in healthy donors. Study outcomes and limitations: By HLA locus, TCR association rates varied in a later analysis, with DRB1 showing the most and HLA-C the fewest. A later analysis found common viral pathogens apparently linked to several of the most significant clusters. Associated with cytomegalovirus, according to the listing, were fewer than 200 TCR beta chains.

PCR amplification relied on 60 Vbeta primers (plus 13 Jbeta primers). Produced via immunoSEQ multiplex PCR; TCRdb's table is partial and in-frame only. The profile shows about 150,000 clones, 80% of them singletons. The TCR was taken from a woman between 40 and 50 years old in good health and CMV-seronegative. Sample: PBMCs.

CDR3 protein: CASSYSTGETEAFF. As DNA, the CDR3 is TGTGCCAGCAGCTACTCAACAGGGGAGACTGAAGCTTTCTTT. The chain employs TRBV6-5 and TRBJ1-1; 7 nucleotides match TRBD1. This CDR3 has 14 residues. CDR1 and CDR2 (germline): MNHEY, SVGAGI.